The next 20 T cell receptor beta chains were all read from a single sample in a study of cytomegalovirus exposure and HLA in healthy donors. Vbeta (60) and Jbeta (13) primers were used in the PCR. The data were produced by immunoSEQ multiplex PCR, yet TCRdb's version contains in-frame clones alone and is incomplete. The profile shows about 130,000 clones, more than 65% of them singletons. Material for sequencing was PBMCs. The receptors shown here come from a man over 45 in good health and CMV-seronegative.

The genes are TRBV27 and TRBJ2-7; D is perhaps TRBD1 (5 bases). CDR1 is MNHEY and CDR2 is SMNVEV in the germline V gene (reference sequence). The CDR3 loop spans 15 amino acids. Trimming shortened V by 3 bases and J by 0 bases, and 12 bases separated the two germline ends. CDR3 sequence: CASSFTGYSSYEQYF. The CDR3 nucleotides read TGTGCCAGCAGTTTCACAGGATATAGCTCCTACGAGCAGTACTTC.

The CDR3 DNA reads TGTGCCAGCAGCAAAAAGACACAGGTCAATCAGCCCCAGCATTTT. Its protein is CASSKKTQVNQPQHF. V is TRBV21-1 and J is TRBJ1-5; the table names TRBD1, a call not compared with the DNA. TRBV21-1 corresponds to a pseudogene. The CDR3 runs 15 residues.

The chain is built from TRBV29-1 and TRBJ2-7; no reliable D call. The germline CDR1 and CDR2 sequences are SQVTM and ANQGSEA. The CDR3 length is 11 residues. V shed 4 bases and J shed 11 bases, with 15 bases lying between them. Written as DNA, the CDR3 is TGCAGCGTTGGGGTGGGTCAGGAAGAGTACTTC. This codes for CSVGVGQEEYF.

This clone was found once. The chain recombines TRBV29-1 with TRBJ2-3, with unresolved D. Germline CDR1 is SQVTM and CDR2 is ANQGSEA. V was trimmed by 4 bases and J by 0 bases, leaving 2 bases between them. The CDR3 totals 11 residues. The CDR3 region is CSVVSTDTQYF. CDR3 bases: TGCAGCGTTGTAAGCACAGATACGCAGTATTTT.

This sequence joins TRBV21-1 and TRBJ2-5; TRBD1 was called by the table and not checked on the DNA. TRBV21-1 counts as a pseudogene. The CDR3 is 15 residues long. The CDR3 reads CASSQRQGTIETQYF. The CDR3 DNA is TGTGCCAGCAGCCAACGACAGGGGACGATAGAGACCCAGTACTTC.

The chain combines TRBV5-6 with TRBJ1-2, with D maybe TRBD1 (5 bases). This CDR3 contains 13 residues. Germline V gene lookup returns CDR1 SGHDT and CDR2 YYEEEE. V gave up 0 bases and J gave up 4 bases, with 7 bases separating them. CDR3: CASSLGGAYGYTF. The CDR3 region has the DNA TGTGCCAGCAGCTTGGGGGGCGCCTATGGCTACACCTTC.

V is TRBV25-1 and J is TRBJ1-2, with 7 bases aligning to TRBD1. Germline-derived CDR1 and CDR2 are MGHDK and SYGVNS. V lost 7 bases and J lost 4; bases outside the gene matches: 6. CDR3 length: 13 residues. CDR3 in amino acids: CASNRGSSYGYTF. The DNA for the CDR3 is TGTGCCAGCAACAGGGGCAGTTCCTATGGCTACACCTTC.

This clone was seen only a few times. In DNA form, the CDR3 reads TGTGCCAGCAGCTTCTCTAGCGGGGGGTCCCGCTCCTACAATGAGCAGTTCTTC. Translating gives CASSFSSGGSRSYNEQFF. The V call is TRBV11-2, the J call TRBJ2-1, with TRBD2 matching 11 bases. Trimming removed 3 bases from V and 0 bases from J; junction bases left unmatched: 7. This CDR3 is built from 18 residues. Germline V lookup: CDR1 SGHAT, CDR2 FQNNGV.

The chain couples TRBV27 to TRBJ2-1; 8 bases fit TRBD2. V gave up 4 bases and J gave up 4 bases; unmatched junction bases: 6. The CDR3 totals 15 residues. Per the germline V gene, CDR1 is MNHEY and CDR2 is SMNVEV (reference sequence). The CDR3 coding sequence is TGTGCCAGCAGTTCCATAGCGGGGATATACAATGAGCAGTTCTTC. Protein sequence: CASSSIAGIYNEQFF.

This CDR3 reads CASSLKRGNTEAFF. CDR3 in DNA: TGTGCCAGCAGCTTAAAAAGGGGAAACACTGAAGCTTTCTTT. The chain uses TRBV7-8 and TRBJ1-1; tentative D call: TRBD1 (5 bases). CDR3 size: 14 residues. V lost 2 bases to trimming and J lost 2 bases, with 9 bases between them. Germline CDR1 and CDR2: SGHVS and FQNEAQ.

The V call is TRBV4-1, the J call TRBJ1-4; 7 bases match TRBD1. Per the germline V gene, CDR1 is MGHRA and CDR2 is YSYEKL. The ends lost 0 bases at V and 5 bases at J; junction bases unmatched: 3. The CDR3 totals 15 residues. The CDR3 DNA sequence: TGCGCCAGCAGCCAAGATAGGGACAGCAATGAAAAACTGTTTTTT. It yields the protein CASSQDRDSNEKLFF.

Worth noting for this clone: A read error may produce the germline difference seen at one junction end. The chain recombines TRBV2 with TRBJ1-1; weak D call: TRBD1 (5 bases). Germline CDR1 is SNHLY and CDR2 is FYNNEI. The CDR3 runs 14 residues. In DNA form, the CDR3 reads TGTGCCAGCAGCCGAGACAGCCAGAACACTGGAGCTTTCTTT. It yields the protein CASSRDSQNTGAFF.

This chain connects TRBV19 to TRBJ2-7; 11 nucleotides align to TRBD2. With V trimmed by 5 bases and J by 5 bases, 8 bases remained unmatched. The CDR3 extends over 15 amino acids. CDR1 and CDR2 from the germline V gene are LNHDA and SQIVND (reference sequence). CDR3 sequence reads: CASSATSGEPHEQYF. DNA for the CDR3: TGTGCCAGTAGTGCGACTAGCGGGGAGCCCCACGAGCAGTACTTC.

The chain recombines TRBV7-8 with TRBJ2-7; tentatively, D is TRBD1 (6 bases). Trimming took 3 bases from V and 8 from J, leaving 8 bases between them. Germline V gene sequence: CDR1 SGHVS, CDR2 FQNEAQ. This CDR3 has 11 residues. In DNA, the CDR3 is TGTGCCAGCAGCTTCGGACAGAAGCAGTACTTC. Translating it yields CASSFGQKQYF.

The V and J genes are TRBV7-9 and TRBJ1-6, with D tentatively TRBD1 (5 bases). V lost 5 bases, J lost 9 bases, and 20 bases lay in between. Germline lookup yields CDR1 SEHNR and CDR2 FQNEAQ (reference sequence). CDR3 length: 16 amino acids. The CDR3 DNA follows: TGTGCCAGCAGCGCTCAGGGTAACACGGTGGGTTCACCCCTCCACTTT. Its protein product is CASSAQGNTVGSPLHF.

This sequence joins TRBV2 and TRBJ1-1; D is uncertain. Trimming took off 7 bases at V and 1 base at J, with 10 bases between the two ends. The CDR3 spans 13 residues. From germline, CDR1 is SNHLY and CDR2 FYNNEI. CDR3 DNA sequence: TGTGCCAGCACCCAGGATGCGAACACTGAAGCTTTCTTT. Its protein product is CASTQDANTEAFF.

The genes are TRBV6-6 and TRBJ2-3; 7 bases map to TRBD1. Trimming removed 2 bases from V and 3 bases from J; junction bases left unmatched: 5. The germline CDR1 and CDR2 sequences are MNHNY and SVGAGI (reference sequence). This CDR3 is 15 amino acids long. The CDR3 here is CASSYQGQWTDTQYF. The CDR3 nucleotides are TGTGCCAGCAGTTACCAGGGACAGTGGACAGATACGCAGTATTTT.

This clone has a handful of counts. The chain joins TRBV5-1 to TRBJ2-3, with 8 bases fitting TRBD1. Germline V gives CDR1 SGHRS, CDR2 YFSETQ. The CDR3 covers 14 residues. J gave up 2 bases and V 3 bases, and 2 bases lay outside the gene matches. The chain's CDR3 is CASSSRGLTDTQYF. The DNA of the CDR3 is TGCGCCAGCAGCTCCAGGGGGCTCACAGATACGCAGTATTTT.

This clone was seen once. The J gene is TRBJ2-3, the V gene TRBV10-3, with 8 bases matching TRBD1. Germline V CDR1 and CDR2: ENHRY, SYGVKD. V shed 8 bases, J shed 10 bases, and the junction held 2 bases outside the gene matches. The CDR3 has 10 residues. CDR3 amino acids: CAIGQGAQYF. The CDR3 bases are TGTGCCATCGGACAGGGAGCGCAGTATTTT.

This chain connects TRBV11-2 to TRBJ1-1; TRBD1 might be the D (5 bases). The CDR3 is 14 amino acids. V was trimmed by 0 bases and J by 1 base, leaving 6 bases between them. CDR1 is SGHAT, CDR2 FQNNGV, per germline. The CDR3 here is CASSLDTGNTEAFF. DNA for the CDR3: TGTGCCAGCAGCTTAGATACAGGGAACACTGAAGCTTTCTTT.